This T cell receptor beta chain was identified during a study of shared clonotypes between healthy human individuals. General study points: In general, naive subsets displayed greater estimated richness than memory subsets did. The authors sampled blood alone, and tissue repertoires likely differ. Few donors limited the genetic and exposure-history diversity represented.

Germline CDR1 and CDR2: ENHRY and SYGVKD. The ends were cut back, 3 bases at V and 5 bases at J, with 20 bases in the middle. This CDR3 spans 16 amino acids. On this clone: Its target is unknown.

Replicate PCRs from sorted subsets contained roughly 220 ng DNA, which is some 30,000 T cell genomes. Repertoires were generated with immunoSEQ multiplex PCR, while TCRdb's copy carries only in-frame clones and drops some. The data hold some 1,100,000 clones, with 75% to 85% observed a single time. Material: memory CD4+ T cells from PBMCs. Stated subset: CD45RA-negative fraction. The genes are TRBV10-3 and TRBJ2-7, with TRBD1 as a possible D gene (6 bases). The source is a man aged 18 to 30 in good health. Some clones in this sample may be carry-over from other donors' samples. The CDR3 sequence: CAISDSPWSTGNEQYF. DNA for the CDR3: TGTGCCATCAGTGACTCTCCGTGGAGTACAGGGAACGAGCAGTACTTC.